This TCR beta chain was documented in a study of Ad26.COV2.S vaccination and SARS-CoV-2 variants. Study-wide results and caveats: Recipients of either vaccine or placebo displayed similar breadth of non-spike TCRs.

CDR1 is MNHEY and CDR2 is SMNVEV in the germline V gene (reference sequence). The CDR3 contains 15 residues. Trimming took off 2 bases at V and 0 bases at J, with 10 bases between the two ends. This clone showed up just a few times. Its antigen is not identified. TCRdb keeps only in-frame clones here, not all; method: immunoSEQ multiplex PCR. The data show roughly 410,000 clones, with around 82% seen just once and approximately 7.8% held by the top ten. Treatment in this sample: approximately 18 received Ad26.COV2.S at low or high dose, single or two shots; 5 received placebo; per-sample allocation not given. Collection of samples fell on day 63 after the first vaccine or placebo injection. This person who donated was an adult of 18-55 years in Boston.

The sample here was peripheral blood, taken in a trial of Ad26.COV2.S vaccine versus placebo. This receptor was identified in a person between 18 and 65 years old who received the Ad26.COV2.S COVID-19 vaccine or a placebo. The V gene is TRBV27, the J gene TRBJ1-1, with no clear D. CDR3 DNA: TGTGCCAGCAGTTTACTGGACGGTTTGAACACTGAAGCTTTCTTT. Amino acid sequence: CASSLLDGLNTEAFF.